The 17 T cell receptor beta chains below come from one sample, sequenced in a study of OX40 agonist ivuxolimab in advanced cancers. TCRdb keeps only in-frame clones here, not all; method: immunoSEQ multiplex PCR. The sample yields 55,000 to 70,000 clones, around four fifths seen once. Sequences were derived from CD4+ or CD8+ T cells sorted from blood, sampled in a trial of the OX40 agonist ivuxolimab. Source of these receptors: an adult with an advanced solid tumor such as melanoma, head and neck, liver or kidney cancer.

V is TRBV7-3 and J is TRBJ2-6; D ambiguous. The CDR3 covers 17 residues. CDR1 and CDR2 from the germline V gene are SGHTA and FQGTGA. The germline V and J ends were trimmed by 0 bases and 4 bases, with 13 bases remaining between them. CDR3 in amino acids: CASSLTKRAPGANVLTF. The CDR3 nucleotides read TGTGCCAGCAGCTTAACGAAGCGAGCTCCCGGGGCCAACGTCCTGACTTTC.

The rearrangement links TRBV5-4 to TRBJ2-5, with 7 bases lining up with TRBD2. Per the germline V gene, CDR1 is SGHNT and CDR2 is YYREEE (reference sequence). V dropped 2 bases and J dropped 3; count of bases not matched to a gene: 1. The CDR3 runs 13 residues. CDR3 DNA sequence: TGTGCCAGCAGCTTAGGACTAGAAGAGACCCAGTACTTC. Amino acids: CASSLGLEETQYF. Full variable domain (missing parts from reference TRBV5-4 and TRBJ2-5): ETGVTQSPTHLIKTRGQQVTLRCSSQSGHNTVSWYQQALGQGPQFIFQYYREEENGRGNFPPRFSGLQFPNYSSELNVNALELDDSALYLCASSLGLEETQYFGPGTRLLVL.

The V call is TRBV7-3, the J call TRBJ2-3; D gene unclear. Trimming cost V 8 bases and J 2 bases, with 17 bases left between them. The CDR3 is 15 amino acids. CDR1 is SGHTA and CDR2 is FQGTGA in the germline V gene. The CDR3 bases are TGTGCCAGCGGAAACGGACGATTGGACACAGATACGCAGTATTTT. Protein sequence: CASGNGRLDTDTQYF.

J is TRBJ2-7 and V is TRBV5-4; weak D call: TRBD1 (5 bases). V gave up 4 bases and J gave up 10 bases, with 12 bases separating them. The CDR3 loop spans 11 amino acids. Germline values: CDR1 SGHNT, CDR2 YYREEE (reference sequence). The CDR3 is CASSADSLQYF. Written as DNA, the CDR3 is TGTGCCAGCAGCGCCGACAGTTTACAGTACTTC.

The CDR3 is CASAGRRVSGYTF. CDR3 DNA: TGTGCCAGCGCTGGTCGCAGGGTTTCTGGCTACACCTTC. The rearrangement joins TRBV7-2 to TRBJ1-2, with a weak D call TRBD1 (5 bases). Germline-derived CDR1 and CDR2 are SGHTA and FQGNSA. Trimming left V 8 bases short and J 7 bases short, with 17 bases between. This CDR3 region has 13 residues. The variable domain in full, with the rest retrieved from reference TRBV7-2 and TRBJ1-2, is GAGVSQSPSNKVTEKGKDVELRCDPISGHTALYWYRQSLGQGLEFLIYFQGNSAPDKSGLPSDRFSAERTGGSVSTLTIQRTQQEDSAVYLCASAGRRVSGYTFGSGTRLTVV.

This sequence joins TRBV2 and TRBJ1-4; 7 bases align to TRBD1. Germline values: CDR1 SNHLY, CDR2 FYNNEI. V dropped 8 bases and J dropped 10; count of bases not matched to a gene: 19. The CDR3 runs to 16 residues. CDR3: CASGGSDRRGGVKLFF. The CDR3 region has the DNA TGTGCCAGCGGAGGCTCGGACAGGAGGGGGGGTGTAAAACTGTTTTTT. Combining the CDR3 with reference TRBV2 and TRBJ1-4 gives the whole variable domain EPEVTQTPSHQVTQMGQEVILRCVPISNHLYFYWYRQILGQKVEFLVSFYNNEISEKSEIFDDQFSVERPDGSNFTLKIRSTKLEDSAMYFCASGGSDRRGGVKLFFGSGTQLSVL.

V gene TRBV14 combines with J gene TRBJ1-2; TRBD1 matches 10 bases. The CDR3 consists of 15 residues. The V gene end was trimmed by 5 bases and the J gene end by 8 bases; junction bases not matched to a gene: 11. Germline assignment: CDR1 SGHDN and CDR2 FVKESK. CDR3 region: CASSFIGTGVDGYTF. In DNA, the CDR3 is TGTGCCAGCAGCTTCATTGGGACAGGGGTGGACGGCTACACCTTC.

The J gene is TRBJ2-1, the V gene TRBV11-2, with 9 nucleotides matching TRBD1. The CDR3 extends over 14 amino acids. Germline loops: CDR1 SGHAT, CDR2 FQNNGV. V trimming: 5 bases; J trimming: 5 bases; junction bases outside the gene matches: 4. CDR3 in amino acids: CASSKQGAHNEQFF. The CDR3, as DNA: TGTGCCAGCAGCAAACAGGGGGCCCACAATGAGCAGTTCTTC.

The V call is TRBV7-2, the J call TRBJ2-5; perhaps TRBD2 as D (7 bases). The CDR3 has 16 amino acids. In germline, CDR1 is SGHTA, CDR2 FQGNSA. V lost 5 bases and J lost 3, with 19 bases in between. Here the CDR3 DNA reads TGTGCCAGCAGCCTCCTTCCGGGGGGCGGTGAAGAGACCCAGTACTTC. Encoded protein: CASSLLPGGGEETQYF.

V usage is TRBV7-2 and J usage is TRBJ2-4, with a tentative D call TRBD1 (5 bases). Trimming removed 0 bases at V and 3 bases at J, with 12 bases between. CDR3 length: 16 amino acids. Germline CDR1 SGHTA, CDR2 FQGNSA. The CDR3 protein is CASSLAGPGGKNIQYF. In DNA, the CDR3 is TGTGCCAGCAGCTTAGCGGGGCCTGGCGGCAAAAACATTCAGTACTTC.

The gene calls are TRBV28 and TRBJ2-2, with D perhaps being TRBD1 or TRBD2 (7 bases each). V lost 8 bases, J lost 6 bases, and 19 bases lay in between. This CDR3 is 15 amino acids long. The germline gives CDR1 MDHEN, CDR2 SYDVKM. The CDR3 reads CASGYPGGGPGELFF. CDR3 nucleotides: TGTGCCAGCGGATACCCAGGGGGGGGACCCGGGGAGCTGTTTTTT.

This clone has just a few counts. The chain carries TRBV6-5 and TRBJ1-1, with D perhaps matching TRBD1 (5 bases). V was pared by 6 bases and J by 3 bases, with 8 bases between. Germline V gene sequence: CDR1 MNHEY, CDR2 SVGAGI. The CDR3 runs to 12 residues. CDR3 amino acids: CASRGVDTEAFF. DNA of the CDR3: TGTGCCAGCAGGGGGGTGGACACTGAAGCTTTCTTT.

This rearrangement joins TRBV28 to TRBJ1-5; the D is unclear. The V end was cut by 5 bases, the J end by 2 bases, with 22 bases between. The CDR3 has 18 amino acids. From germline, CDR1 is MDHEN and CDR2 SYDVKM. CDR3 in DNA: TGTGCCAGCAGTCCTCTTGGGGTGGCCCGTATGGGCAATCAGCCCCAGCATTTT. Amino acid sequence: CASSPLGVARMGNQPQHF.

V gene TRBV28 combines with J gene TRBJ2-1; D not resolved. Germline V lookup: CDR1 MDHEN, CDR2 SYDVKM. The length of the CDR3 is 11 residues. V was clipped by 5 bases and J by 3 bases, with 2 bases between them. CDR3 sequence reads: CASSHYNEQFF. CDR3 DNA sequence: TGTGCCAGCAGTCACTACAATGAGCAGTTCTTC.

The genes are TRBV4-2 and TRBJ2-7, with 11 positions matching TRBD2. CDR1 and CDR2 (germline): LGHNA, YNFKEQ. This CDR3 contains 16 residues. V lost 11 bases, J lost 3 bases, and 15 bases stayed unmatched. CDR3 in amino acids: CAASWDLGTSGYEQYF. The DNA for the CDR3 is TGTGCCGCCAGCTGGGATTTAGGGACTAGCGGCTACGAGCAGTACTTC.

J is TRBJ2-5 and V is TRBV7-3; tentatively, D is TRBD1 or TRBD2 (5 bases each). The CDR3 sequence is 13 residues long. V lost 5 bases and J 5 bases, leaving 12 bases between the germline ends. CDR1 and CDR2 (germline): SGHTA, FQGTGA. The CDR3 sequence: CASSPGSGETQYF. The CDR3 nucleotides read TGTGCCAGCAGCCCAGGGTCGGGGGAGACCCAGTACTTC.

The chain employs TRBV4-2 and TRBJ1-2, with D perhaps TRBD1 (5 bases). V lost 0 bases and J 4 bases, leaving 12 bases between the germline ends. Germline CDR1 and CDR2: LGHNA and YNFKEQ. CDR3 length equals 15 residues. CDR3 loop: CASSQEWQGGYGYTF. DNA for the CDR3: TGTGCCAGCAGCCAAGAGTGGCAGGGAGGCTATGGCTACACCTTC.